One sample yielded the 24 T cell receptor beta chains listed below, sequenced in a study of blood T cell repertoires in COVID-19. Data came from immunoSEQ multiplex PCR; TCRdb stores just in-frame clones and leaves some out. The sample lists 150,000 to 200,000 clones; approximately 86% were seen once. The sequenced sample was peripheral blood. Every receptor here comes from a man aged 35 to 55 with active or convalescent COVID-19.

The V and J genes are TRBV2 and TRBJ1-3, with D unresolved. Between the trimmed V and J ends, which lost 8 bases and 0 bases, there was a span of 11 bases. The CDR3 has 14 residues. CDR1 SNHLY and CDR2 FYNNEI come from the germline V gene. The CDR3 region has the DNA TGTGCCAGCGGCGGAGGGTACTCTGGAAACACCATATATTTT. This codes for CASGGGYSGNTIYF.

This clone was seen only once. CDR3 residues: CASSEYAEAFF. CDR3 sequence (DNA): TGTGCCAGCAGTGAATATGCTGAAGCTTTCTTT. The chain carries TRBV2 and TRBJ1-1; no clear D gene. Trimming left V 2 bases short and J 6 bases short, with 4 bases between. Germline-derived CDR1 and CDR2 are SNHLY and FYNNEI. The CDR3 contains 11 residues.

This chain joins TRBV3-1 (or the pseudogene TRBV3-2) and TRBJ1-5; D might be TRBD1 (5 bases). The CDR3 contains 13 residues. Germline CDR1 LGHDT, CDR2 YNNKEL (reference sequence). The germline V and J ends were trimmed by 4 bases and 9 bases, with 13 bases remaining between them. As DNA, the CDR3 is TGTGCCAGCAGCCCGGACACGCGGACGCCCCAGCATTTT. It is translated as CASSPDTRTPQHF.

This clone was picked up a small number of times. The rearrangement uses TRBV28 and TRBJ1-2; D is undetermined. CDR1 is MDHEN, CDR2 SYDVKM, per germline. This CDR3 has 13 residues. Trimming stripped 3 bases from V and 4 bases from J, with 9 bases between. This CDR3 is CASSFNRFYGYTF. Written as DNA, the CDR3 is TGTGCCAGCAGTTTTAACAGATTCTATGGCTACACCTTC.

This sequence joins TRBV11-3 and TRBJ2-2; maybe TRBD2 (6 bases). This CDR3 has 14 residues. The germline V gene has CDR1 SGHNT and CDR2 YENEEA. V lost 6 bases to trimming and J lost 3 bases, with 11 bases between them. The CDR3 region is CASRSEGDTGELFF. The DNA for the CDR3 is TGTGCCAGCAGGTCGGAGGGAGACACCGGGGAGCTGTTTTTT.

J is TRBJ1-1 and V is TRBV11-1, with D unresolved. The CDR3 totals 14 residues. Germline assignment: CDR1 SGHAT and CDR2 FQDESV (reference sequence). V gave up 1 base and J gave up 6 bases, with 12 bases separating them. The CDR3 sequence: CASSLGYGSPEAFF. Here the CDR3 DNA reads TGTGCCAGCAGCTTAGGATACGGGAGCCCTGAAGCTTTCTTT.

This clone occurred a few times. The CDR3 here is CASSLTNSYYGYTF. Written as DNA, the CDR3 is TGTGCCAGCAGCTTAACAAACAGCTACTATGGCTACACCTTC. The chain links TRBV7-9 to TRBJ1-2; no clear D. Germline CDR1 reads SEHNR; CDR2 reads FQNEAQ (reference sequence). V was trimmed by 2 bases and J by 3 bases, leaving 10 bases between them. This CDR3 has 14 amino acids.

The chain recombines TRBV7-9 with TRBJ2-2, with 8 bases fitting TRBD1. With V trimmed by 8 bases and J by 7 bases, 9 bases remained unmatched. Germline lookup yields CDR1 SEHNR and CDR2 FQNEAQ (reference sequence). The CDR3 is 14 amino acids. The CDR3 loop reads CASYTGQGGGELFF. CDR3 DNA sequence: TGTGCCAGCTACACTGGACAGGGCGGCGGGGAGCTGTTTTTT.

The CDR3 region is CASSHDRGRTGELFF. The CDR3 nucleotides read TGTGCCAGCAGTCATGACAGGGGGCGGACCGGGGAGCTGTTTTTT. V usage is TRBV11-1 and J usage is TRBJ2-2; 10 bases fit TRBD1. Per the germline V gene, CDR1 is SGHAT and CDR2 is FQDESV (reference sequence). The V segment lost 6 bases and the J segment 5 bases; nucleotides outside the gene matches: 6. The CDR3 contains 15 residues.

V gene TRBV19 combines with J gene TRBJ1-5, with D possibly matching TRBD1 (5 bases). V lost 7 bases and J lost 7, with 14 bases in between. Germline V gives CDR1 LNHDA, CDR2 SQIVND (reference sequence). The CDR3 has 13 amino acids. The chain's CDR3 is CASTVLSGQPQHF. Written as DNA, the CDR3 is TGTGCCAGTACCGTCTTATCAGGGCAGCCCCAGCATTTT.

CDR3 loop: CASQARSQETQYF. CDR3 DNA sequence: TGTGCCTCCCAAGCCCGGAGCCAAGAGACCCAGTACTTC. The chain recombines TRBV2 with TRBJ2-5; D is ambiguous. Germline assignment: CDR1 SNHLY and CDR2 FYNNEI. The CDR3 is 13 amino acids. V lost 11 bases and J 1 base, leaving 14 bases between the germline ends.

This clone was counted a single time. The chain couples TRBV11-2 to TRBJ1-2, with D perhaps matching TRBD1 (5 bases). The CDR3 is 15 amino acids. Germline assignment: CDR1 SGHAT and CDR2 FQNNGV. V was cut by 0 bases and J by 6 bases, with 14 bases left in between. The CDR3 loop reads CASSLDHTGLNGYTF. Written as DNA, the CDR3 is TGTGCCAGCAGCTTAGATCATACAGGTTTAAATGGCTACACCTTC.

The chain combines TRBV6-7 with TRBJ1-2; D is undetermined. TRBV6-7 is treated as an ORF (open reading frame) with a function not yet certain. The CDR3 consists of 13 residues. Trimming removed 7 bases from V and 1 base from J, with 10 bases in between. CDR3 protein: CASTVGLNYGYTF. The CDR3 nucleotides read TGTGCCAGCACGGTCGGTCTTAACTATGGCTACACCTTC.

This sequence joins TRBV28 and TRBJ1-2; D is unclear. The CDR3 consists of 14 residues. The V and J ends lost 2 bases and 3 bases respectively, with 10 bases between them. In germline, CDR1 is MDHEN, CDR2 SYDVKM. This CDR3 is CASSLQGQDYGYTF. The CDR3 DNA is TGTGCCAGCAGTTTACAAGGTCAGGACTATGGCTACACCTTC.

The chain links TRBV28 to TRBJ2-1, with D perhaps TRBD1 (6 bases). V was shortened by 4 bases and J by 5 bases, with 15 bases between the two germline ends. Looked up from germline, CDR1 is MDHEN and CDR2 is SYDVKM. CDR3 length: 15 amino acids. CDR3 sequence: CASSSWTEADNEQFF. The DNA of the CDR3 is TGTGCCAGCAGTTCTTGGACAGAAGCCGACAATGAGCAGTTCTTC.

This chain joins TRBV29-1 and TRBJ1-3; 7 positions match TRBD1. The CDR3 loop spans 14 amino acids. The J segment lost 0 bases and the V segment lost 5 bases, leaving 4 bases of the junction unmatched. From germline, CDR1 is SQVTM and CDR2 ANQGSEA. The CDR3 protein is CSVSRGSSGNTIYF. CDR3 coding DNA: TGCAGCGTTTCCAGGGGGAGCTCTGGAAACACCATATATTTT.

The chain uses TRBV29-1 and TRBJ2-7, with TRBD1 matching 9 bases. V shed 7 bases and J 0 bases; nucleotides not matched to a gene: 1. The germline CDR1 and CDR2 sequences are SQVTM and ANQGSEA. The CDR3 is 12 residues long. The CDR3 sequence: CSGGQGSYEQYF. As DNA, the CDR3 is TGCAGCGGGGGACAGGGCTCCTACGAGCAGTACTTC.

This clone appeared a single time. Other DNA sequences in the sample encode the same CDR3. The rearrangement links TRBV6-2 or TRBV6-3 to TRBJ1-2; D uncertain. CDR3 length equals 13 residues. In germline, CDR1 is MNHEY, CDR2 SVGEGT. V was cut by 2 bases and J by 2 bases, with 6 bases left in between. CDR3 in DNA: TGTGCCAGCAGTTACGGCAGAAACTATGGCTACACCTTC. This gives the protein CASSYGRNYGYTF.

The rearrangement links TRBV7-8 to TRBJ1-1; unclear D gene. Trimming took off 2 bases at V and 1 base at J, with 5 bases between the two ends. The V gene's germline CDR1 is SGHVS and CDR2 FQNEAQ. This CDR3 contains 13 residues. The CDR3 reads CASSLTGNTEAFF. The DNA of the CDR3 is TGTGCCAGCAGCTTAACGGGGAACACTGAAGCTTTCTTT.

In regard to this clone: Other DNA sequences in this specimen translate into the identical CDR3. The rearrangement joins TRBV5-1 to TRBJ2-2, with D possibly being TRBD2 (5 bases). This CDR3 spans 15 amino acids. V lost 0 bases and J 5 bases, leaving 11 bases between the germline ends. Per germline, CDR1 SGHRS and CDR2 YFSETQ. CDR3 sequence reads: CASSLGGGRTGELFF. The CDR3 DNA sequence: TGCGCCAGCAGCTTGGGTGGAGGCCGGACCGGGGAGCTGTTTTTT.

V and J are TRBV18 and TRBJ2-2; 8 positions agree with TRBD1. J lost 6 bases, V lost 1 base, and 10 bases had no gene match. The CDR3 has 17 residues. The V gene's germline CDR1 is KGHSH and CDR2 LQKENI. The CDR3 DNA sequence: TGTGCCAGCTCACCACGGACCGGGACAGGTTCCCCCGGGGAGCTGTTTTTT. This codes for CASSPRTGTGSPGELFF.

This clone was found once. The chain employs TRBV12-5 and TRBJ2-1; the match to TRBD2 covers 8 bases. Germline-derived CDR1 and CDR2 are LGHNT and FRNRAP. The CDR3 spans 17 residues. The V gene end was trimmed by 0 bases and the J gene end by 1 base; junction bases not matched to a gene: 5. The CDR3 loop is CASGLVVRGVSYNEQFF. DNA of the CDR3: TGTGCTAGTGGTTTGGTTGTGCGGGGGGTGTCCTACAATGAGCAGTTCTTC. The complete variable domain, with remaining parts taken from reference TRBV12-5 and TRBJ2-1, reads DARVTQTPRHKVTEMGQEVTMRCQPILGHNTVFWYRQTMMQGLELLAYFRNRAPLDDSGMPKDRFSAEMPDATLATLKIQPSEPRDSAVYFCASGLVVRGVSYNEQFFGPGTRLTVL.

The gene calls are TRBV4-2 and TRBJ2-2; 7 bases match TRBD1. Germline CDR1 reads LGHNA; CDR2 reads YNFKEQ. There are 14 residues in the CDR3. The V segment lost 2 bases and the J segment 6 bases; nucleotides outside the gene matches: 3. The CDR3 nucleotides are TGTGCCAGCAGCCAAACCGACAGGGCCGGGGAGCTGTTTTTT. Amino acids: CASSQTDRAGELFF.

This clone was counted a single time. V is TRBV12-3 or TRBV12-4 and J is TRBJ1-6, with TRBD1 matching over 7 bases. The CDR3 has 12 amino acids. J gave up 12 bases and V 4 bases, and 3 bases lay outside the gene matches. CDR3 amino acids: CASSSTGIPLHF. In DNA form, the CDR3 reads TGTGCCAGCAGTTCGACAGGGATACCCCTCCACTTT.